This TCR beta chain comes out of a study of blood T cell repertoires in COVID-19. Study in general: The United States, Italy and Spain were the sources of the acute and convalescent COVID-19 samples. PBMCs, B-cell-depleted T cells, or T cells were the source of the cDNA or gDNA that made up the material.

In the original analysis: From reference gene primer amplification, estimates of nucleated cell counts were derived. Profiling relied on immunoSEQ multiplex PCR, and the TCRdb table lists in-frame clones only, not all of them. V and J calls and clone size are copied from that table; D and trimming were computed from the DNA. Found here are some 200,000 clones, under 90% of them singletons; the top ten hold approximately 5.1%. The sequence was collected from a woman in her sixties or seventies who had recovered from COVID-19. Source material: peripheral blood.

CDR3 DNA: TGTGCCAGCAGTTACTCGACTAGCGGGGGCGGAGAGACCCAGTACTTC. It specifies CASSYSTSGGGETQYF. V and J are TRBV6-5 and TRBJ2-5; 12 nucleotides align to TRBD2. The CDR3 loop spans 16 amino acids. V was pared by 0 bases and J by 4 bases, with 3 bases of the junction left unmatched. CDR1 and CDR2 from the germline V gene are MNHEY and SVGAGI.